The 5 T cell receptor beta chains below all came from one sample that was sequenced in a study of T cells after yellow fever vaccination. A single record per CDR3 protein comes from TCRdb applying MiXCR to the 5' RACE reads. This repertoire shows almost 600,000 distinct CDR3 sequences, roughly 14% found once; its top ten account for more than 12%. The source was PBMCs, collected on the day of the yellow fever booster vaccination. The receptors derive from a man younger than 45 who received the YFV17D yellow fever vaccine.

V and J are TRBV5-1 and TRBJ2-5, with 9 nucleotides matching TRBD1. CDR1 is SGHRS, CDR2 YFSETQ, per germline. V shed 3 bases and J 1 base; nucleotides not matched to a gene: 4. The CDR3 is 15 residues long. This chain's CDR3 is CASSSAGQGQETQYF. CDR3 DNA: TGCGCCAGCAGCTCCGCGGGACAGGGCCAAGAGACCCAGTACTTC.

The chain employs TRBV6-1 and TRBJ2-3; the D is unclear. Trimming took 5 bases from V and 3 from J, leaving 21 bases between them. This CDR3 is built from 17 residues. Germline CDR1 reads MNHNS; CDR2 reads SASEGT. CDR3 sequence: CASSPPQWAVSTDTQYF. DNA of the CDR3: TGTGCCAGCAGTCCCCCGCAGTGGGCGGTTTCAACAGATACGCAGTATTTT.

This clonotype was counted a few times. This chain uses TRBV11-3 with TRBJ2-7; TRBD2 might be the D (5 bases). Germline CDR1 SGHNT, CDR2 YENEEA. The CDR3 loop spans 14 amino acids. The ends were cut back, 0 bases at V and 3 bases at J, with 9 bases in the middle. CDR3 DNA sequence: TGTGCCAGCAGCTTAGAAAGCGGCAGCTACGAGCAGTACTTC. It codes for CASSLESGSYEQYF.

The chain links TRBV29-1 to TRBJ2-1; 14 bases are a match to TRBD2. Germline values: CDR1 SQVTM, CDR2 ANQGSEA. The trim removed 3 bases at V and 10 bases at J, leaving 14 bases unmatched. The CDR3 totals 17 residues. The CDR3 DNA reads TGCAGCGTTGATCTCCGGGGGACTAGCGGGAGTGGGGGCGAGCAGTTCTTC. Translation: CSVDLRGTSGSGGEQFF.

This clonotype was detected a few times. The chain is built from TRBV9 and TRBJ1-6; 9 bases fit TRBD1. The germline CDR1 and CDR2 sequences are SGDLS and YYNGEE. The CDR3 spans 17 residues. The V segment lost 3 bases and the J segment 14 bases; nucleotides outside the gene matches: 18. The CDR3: CASSATIGPGQGEALHF. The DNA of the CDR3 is TGTGCCAGCAGCGCGACGATCGGACCGGGACAGGGTGAGGCCCTCCACTTT.